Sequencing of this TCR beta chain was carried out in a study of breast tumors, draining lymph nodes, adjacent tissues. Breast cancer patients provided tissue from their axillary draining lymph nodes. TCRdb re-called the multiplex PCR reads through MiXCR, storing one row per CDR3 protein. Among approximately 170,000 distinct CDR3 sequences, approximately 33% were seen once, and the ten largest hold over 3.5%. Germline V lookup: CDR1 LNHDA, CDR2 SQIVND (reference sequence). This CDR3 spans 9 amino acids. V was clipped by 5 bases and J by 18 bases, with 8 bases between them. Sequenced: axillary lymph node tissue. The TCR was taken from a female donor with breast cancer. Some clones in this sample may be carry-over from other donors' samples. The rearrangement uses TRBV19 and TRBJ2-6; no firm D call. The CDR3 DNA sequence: TGTGCCAGTAGTGGCCCCCGGACTTTC. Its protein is CASSGPRTF.